What follows are 3 T cell receptor beta chains derived from one specimen sequenced in a study of response to subunit inactivated influenza vaccine. Via MiXCR, TCRdb re-called the RT-PCR reads, giving one row per CDR3 protein. In the table there are about 480,000 distinct CDR3 sequences, 9.5% to 12% of which are singletons. The sample here was PBMCs from blood, taken 40 to 50 days after vaccination. These receptor sequences come from a man in his forties or fifties who received an inactivated influenza vaccine.

This clonotype was seen many times. This chain connects TRBV12-3 or TRBV12-4 to TRBJ2-5; 8 nucleotides agree with TRBD1. The CDR3 sequence is 14 residues long. V was clipped by 3 bases and J by 5 bases; unmatched bases: 5. The CDR3 loop reads CASSFPGGYETQYF. The CDR3 bases are TGTGCCAGCAGTTTCCCAGGGGGCTATGAGACCCAGTACTTC.

There are many counts of this clonotype. The CDR3 sequence is CASRGRTSNEQFF. DNA of the CDR3: TGTGCCAGCAGGGGTAGGACTAGTAACGAGCAGTTCTTC. The rearrangement links TRBV12-3 or TRBV12-4 to TRBJ2-1, with TRBD2 matching 7 bases. V gave up 6 bases and J gave up 10 bases; unmatched junction bases: 9. The CDR3 contains 13 residues.

The chain uses TRBV7-2 and TRBJ2-1, with D hard to call. CDR1 and CDR2 (germline): SGHTA, FQGNSA. Trimming removed 4 bases at V and 5 bases at J, with 15 bases between. This CDR3 spans 15 amino acids. CDR3 protein: CASSWRRPTDNEQFF. In DNA, the CDR3 is TGTGCCAGCAGCTGGAGACGGCCCACTGACAATGAGCAGTTCTTC.